Listed here is a single T cell receptor beta chain. Using immunoSEQ multiplex PCR, the repertoire was profiled, and TCRdb retains in-frame clones only, with some absent. The sample consists of roughly 180,000 clones, 80% to 90% of them appearing once. Which cohort a participant joined came from the clinical history participants gave. The data stem from a study of blood T cell repertoires in COVID-19. Study at large: Sources were T cells, B-cell-depleted T cells, or PBMCs; the material itself was cDNA or gDNA.

The germline gives CDR1 ENHRY, CDR2 SYGVKD. CDR3 length: 16 amino acids. Trimming pared 11 bases from V and 2 bases from J, leaving 24 bases between. Source material: PBMCs or T cells enriched from blood (not recorded which). This rearrangement joins TRBV10-3 to TRBJ1-2, with a weak D call TRBD1 (6 bases). The source of this sequence is a woman in her 50s in a cohort exposed to, infected with or recovered from COVID-19 (not recorded which). The CDR3 is CAALPGDNAMNYGYTF. CDR3 DNA sequence: TGTGCCGCGTTGCCAGGGGACAACGCCATGAACTATGGCTACACCTTC.